A single sample gave rise to the 7 T cell receptor beta chains below, sequenced in a study of identical twins. One entry per CDR3 protein results from TCRdb running MiXCR on the 5' RACE reads. Of 540,000 or so distinct CDR3 sequences in the sample, 20% to 25% were seen once. The same data also contributed to another study, on yellow fever vaccine responses in identical twins.

Input material: CD4+ T cells sorted from blood. These receptors were collected from a woman aged 18-30 years in good health.

The genes are TRBV5-6 and TRBJ2-1, with 11 bases identical to TRBD2. Trimming removed 0 bases from V and 7 bases from J; junction bases left unmatched: 9. The CDR3 runs 17 residues. Germline CDR1 reads SGHDT; CDR2 reads YYEEEE. This chain's CDR3 is CASSLESLAGVGNEQFF. In nucleotides, the CDR3 is TGTGCCAGCAGCTTGGAATCACTAGCGGGAGTCGGGAATGAGCAGTTCTTC.

This clonotype was recorded a few times. V and J are TRBV5-1 and TRBJ2-7; the D is unclear. The CDR3 runs 13 residues. Germline V gene sequence: CDR1 SGHRS, CDR2 YFSETQ. V was cut by 0 bases and J by 3 bases, with 7 bases left in between. DNA for the CDR3: TGCGCCAGCAGCTTGGGACAATTCTACGAGCAGTACTTC. Protein product: CASSLGQFYEQYF.

This clonotype was counted between two and nine times. The chain uses TRBV9 and TRBJ2-7, with no clear D. Trimming took off 4 bases at V and 6 bases at J, with 11 bases between the two ends. The CDR3 loop spans 12 amino acids. Germline V gene data show CDR1 as SGDLS and CDR2 as YYNGEE. The CDR3: CASSSLLSEQYF. The CDR3 DNA sequence: TGTGCCAGCAGCTCCCTACTAAGCGAGCAGTACTTC.

The chain couples TRBV11-2 to TRBJ1-5; D is undetermined. Germline V lookup: CDR1 SGHAT, CDR2 FQNNGV. This CDR3 has 13 residues. V was shortened by 1 base and J by 5 bases, with 6 bases between the two germline ends. In DNA form, the CDR3 reads TGTGCCAGCAGCTTAGGGAGGGATCAGCCCCAGCATTTT. It is translated as CASSLGRDQPQHF.

This clonotype was seen a few times. The V gene is TRBV14, the J gene TRBJ2-5; D tentatively reads TRBD1 or TRBD2 (5 bases each). V was clipped by 5 bases and J by 4 bases, with 11 bases between them. CDR1 and CDR2 from the germline V gene are SGHDN and FVKESK. This CDR3 spans 13 amino acids. CDR3 sequence: CASSLGTLETQYF. As DNA, the CDR3 is TGTGCCAGCAGCTTAGGGACGTTAGAGACCCAGTACTTC.

This chain uses TRBV10-3 with TRBJ1-5; 7 bases line up with TRBD1. Per the germline V gene, CDR1 is ENHRY and CDR2 is SYGVKD. The V segment lost 0 bases and the J segment 2 bases; nucleotides outside the gene matches: 4. This CDR3 region has 16 residues. The DNA of the CDR3 is TGTGCCATCAGTGAGTCGGGACAGCTGGGCAATCAGCCCCAGCATTTT. The encoded protein is CAISESGQLGNQPQHF.

The V call is TRBV27, the J call TRBJ2-1; D gene ambiguous. Germline-derived CDR1 and CDR2 are MNHEY and SMNVEV (reference sequence). Trimming took 1 base from V and 7 from J, leaving 11 bases between them. CDR3 size: 14 residues. In DNA form, the CDR3 reads TGTGCCAGCAGTTTATTAGGTTGGGTGAATGAGCAGTTCTTC. Protein product: CASSLLGWVNEQFF.